This T cell receptor (beta chain) was identified in a study of CD8+ T cells in alopecia areata. Across the study: Tofacitinib administration to treated patients was oral, at 5 to 10 mg twice daily.

The germline V gene has CDR1 SNHLY and CDR2 FYNNEI. The CDR3 sequence is 12 residues long. The V end lost 2 bases, the J end lost 13 bases, and 9 bases lay between the germline ends. As the sequencing template, cDNA was produced by extracting RNA and reverse transcribing it. Measured with immunoSEQ multiplex PCR; TCRdb has only the in-frame clones, and not every one. The data show 110,000 or so clones, less than 70% seen once. Notes on the study in general: Under tofacitinib, numerous expanded lesional clonotypes remained detectable in scalp and blood. In patients, TCRs were shared less clearly than in mice, and HLA may possibly be involved.

Concerning this clone itself: The antigen remains undetermined.

Noted treatment: oral pan-JAK inhibitor, 5-10 mg twice daily. In alopecia areata patients, both lesional scalp punch biopsies and peripheral blood were collected. The source of this sequence is a human donor with alopecia areata. V usage is TRBV2 and J usage is TRBJ1-6; the D is unclear. The source material was CD4+ T cells sorted from blood, sampled at week 24, from a patient treated with tofacitinib. CDR3 coding DNA: TGTGCCAGCAGTGAATTTGTACCGCCCCTCCACTTT. The encoded protein is CASSEFVPPLHF. Full variable domain (outside the CDR3, taken from reference TRBV2 and TRBJ1-6): EPEVTQTPSHQVTQMGQEVILRCVPISNHLYFYWYRQILGQKVEFLVSFYNNEISEKSEIFDDQFSVERPDGSNFTLKIRSTKLEDSAMYFCASSEFVPPLHFGNGTRLTVT.